Each of the 8 T cell receptor beta chains below was sequenced from the same sample in a study of T cell repertoires in cytomegalovirus infection. No antigen has been assigned to these receptors. A single record per CDR3 protein comes from TCRdb applying MiXCR to the reads. The data hold about 700,000 distinct CDR3 sequences, with around 31% observed a single time. Sequenced here: cultured PBMCs, sampled from culture after CMV antigen stimulation. Receptors were obtained from a human donor in good health (CMV status not recorded). Some clones in this sample may be carry-over from other donors' samples.

Notes on this clonotype: A much bigger clone sits one base away, suggesting this may be a read error. CDR3 residues: CASSLGGRTSAVQYF. CDR3 coding DNA: TGTGCCAGCAGCTTAGGTGGACGAACTTCGGCTGTGCAGTACTTC. The rearrangement joins TRBV7-2 to TRBJ2-7, with D unclear. The V and J ends lost 1 base and 9 bases respectively, with 19 bases between them. The CDR3 contains 15 residues. Looked up from germline, CDR1 is SGHTA and CDR2 is FQGNSA.

The J gene is TRBJ1-2, the V gene TRBV6-2 or TRBV6-3; a possible D gene is TRBD1 (5 bases). This CDR3 contains 14 residues. Germline CDR1 and CDR2: MNHEY and SVGEGT. The germline V and J ends were trimmed by 0 bases and 8 bases, with 13 bases remaining between them. CDR3 bases: TGTGCCAGCAGTTACTCGAGGGGATTAGGAGGCTACACCTTC. This codes for CASSYSRGLGGYTF.

This clonotype has just a few counts. The rearrangement uses TRBV28 and TRBJ2-1; TRBD2 might be the D (7 bases). The CDR3 runs 15 residues. Looked up from germline, CDR1 is MDHEN and CDR2 is SYDVKM. With 6 bases removed from V and 4 bases from J, the gap between germline ends came to 16 bases. CDR3 loop: CASRMGGQKYNEQFF. The CDR3 DNA follows: TGTGCCAGCAGGATGGGGGGGCAGAAATACAATGAGCAGTTCTTC.

The gene calls are TRBV6-8 and TRBJ1-6; D is perhaps TRBD1 (6 bases). Germline-derived CDR1 and CDR2 are MNHGY and SAAAGT. The CDR3 runs 18 residues. Trimming removed 0 bases from V and 0 bases from J, with 12 bases in between. In DNA, the CDR3 is TGTGCCAGCAGTTACTCGGGGGGGGCGAGCTCCTATAATTCACCCCTCCACTTT. This gives the protein CASSYSGGASSYNSPLHF.

The V and J genes are TRBV19 and TRBJ2-1; tentatively, D is TRBD2 (6 bases). Per the germline V gene, CDR1 is LNHDA and CDR2 is SQIVND (reference sequence). Trimming stripped 7 bases from V and 5 bases from J, with 18 bases between. The CDR3 is 15 amino acids. The CDR3 spells CASTSAGWGDNEQFF. CDR3 coding DNA: TGTGCCAGTACCTCAGCGGGCTGGGGAGACAATGAGCAGTTCTTC.

In its sample, this clonotype was seen a few times. This rearrangement joins TRBV20-1 to TRBJ2-5, with TRBD2 matching 7 bases. The junction had 14 bases not matched to a gene; V was cut back by 5 bases and J by 2 bases. The germline CDR1 and CDR2 sequences are DFQATT and SNEGSKA (reference sequence). This CDR3 is 16 amino acids long. CDR3 DNA: TGCAGTGCTGCCGGACTCCCCCCGGGGGGACAAGAGACCCAGTACTTC. Encoded protein: CSAAGLPPGGQETQYF.

This chain uses TRBV2 with TRBJ1-6; no clear D. The CDR3 runs to 15 residues. V lost 5 bases and J 4 bases, leaving 12 bases between the germline ends. Per germline, CDR1 SNHLY and CDR2 FYNNEI. The CDR3 bases are TGTGCCAGCAGTTCGAACTCGGGGTATAATTCACCCCTCCACTTT. Translation: CASSSNSGYNSPLHF.

This chain connects TRBV6-1 to TRBJ2-5; no clear D. This CDR3 comprises 13 residues. V was trimmed by 5 bases and J by 3 bases, leaving 10 bases between them. Germline assignment: CDR1 MNHNS and CDR2 SASEGT. CDR3 region: CASSYGSKETQYF. DNA of the CDR3: TGTGCCAGCAGTTACGGCAGCAAAGAGACCCAGTACTTC.